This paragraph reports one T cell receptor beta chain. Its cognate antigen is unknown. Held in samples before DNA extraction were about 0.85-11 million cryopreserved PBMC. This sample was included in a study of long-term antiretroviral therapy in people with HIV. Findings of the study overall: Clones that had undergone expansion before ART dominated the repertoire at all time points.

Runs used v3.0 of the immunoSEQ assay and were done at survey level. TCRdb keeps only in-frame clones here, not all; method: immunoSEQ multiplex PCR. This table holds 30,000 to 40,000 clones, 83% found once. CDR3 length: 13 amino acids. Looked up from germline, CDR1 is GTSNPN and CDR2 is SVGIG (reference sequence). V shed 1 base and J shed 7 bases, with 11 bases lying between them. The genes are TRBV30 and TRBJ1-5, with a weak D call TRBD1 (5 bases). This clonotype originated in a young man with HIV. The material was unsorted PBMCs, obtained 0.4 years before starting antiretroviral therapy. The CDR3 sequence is CAWSGGGGQPQHF. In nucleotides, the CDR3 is TGTGCCTGGAGTGGGGGGGGTGGGCAGCCCCAGCATTTT.